The T cell receptor beta chain described here comes from a study of tumor and adjacent non-tumor tissue in lung cancer. Across the study: Patients were aged roughly 31 to 76, approximately 11 men and roughly 5 women, stage I to III. The study's findings and limits: Compared with tumor, normal lung showed significantly lower TCR diversity.

Points on this clonotype: The antigen remains unidentified.

RNA was extracted from bulk tissue without any cell sorting. The normal lung tissue was taken more than 3 cm from the tumor edge. The CDR3 length is 12 residues. Trimming shortened V by 7 bases and J by 7 bases, and 14 bases separated the two germline ends. Looked up from germline, CDR1 is SGHAT and CDR2 is FQNNGV. A modified ARM-PCR protocol with three rounds of nested PCR amplified TCRbeta. A single record per CDR3 protein comes from TCRdb applying MiXCR to the multiplex PCR reads. The table lists over 40,000 distinct CDR3 sequences, 74% of them singletons. The genes are TRBV11-2 and TRBJ2-7; D possibly uses TRBD1 or TRBD2 (5 bases each). Source material: distant non-tumor lung tissue. The TCR sequence derives from a woman aged 55 to 70 with non-small cell lung cancer. DNA of the CDR3: TGTGCCAGCAACCGGGGCTTCTATGAGCAGTACTTC. Translation gives CASNRGFYEQYF. The whole variable domain, filled in from reference TRBV11-2 and TRBJ2-7, reads EAGVAQSPRYKIIEKRQSVAFWCNPISGHATLYWYQQILGQGPKLLIQFQNNGVVDDSQLPKDRFSAERLKGVDSTLKIQPAKLEDSAVYLCASNRGFYEQYFGPGTRLTVT.